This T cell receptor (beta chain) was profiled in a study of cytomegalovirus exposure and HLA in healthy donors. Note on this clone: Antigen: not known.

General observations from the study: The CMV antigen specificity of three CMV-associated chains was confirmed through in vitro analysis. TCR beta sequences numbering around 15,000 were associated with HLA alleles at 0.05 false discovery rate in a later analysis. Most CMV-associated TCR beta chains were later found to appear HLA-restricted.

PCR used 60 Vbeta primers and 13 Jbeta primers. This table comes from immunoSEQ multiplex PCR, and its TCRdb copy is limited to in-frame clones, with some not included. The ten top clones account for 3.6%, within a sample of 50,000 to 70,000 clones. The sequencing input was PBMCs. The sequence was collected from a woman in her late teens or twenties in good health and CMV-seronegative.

The chain's CDR3 is CASSQGQLETQYF. Here the CDR3 DNA reads TGTGCCAGCAGCCAGGGACAGTTAGAGACCCAGTACTTC. The chain uses TRBV9 and TRBJ2-5, with 7 bases that match TRBD1. The trim removed 4 bases at V and 4 bases at J, leaving 4 bases unmatched. This CDR3 has 13 residues. Germline V gene lookup returns CDR1 SGDLS and CDR2 YYNGEE.